This is a list of T cell receptor beta chains from one sample in a study of Graves' ophthalmopathy and Graves' hyperthyroidism. One entry per CDR3 protein results from TCRdb running MiXCR on the multiplex PCR reads. The sample consists of about 700,000 distinct CDR3 sequences, 35% to 50% of them appearing once. Source material: peripheral blood. These receptors were obtained from an adult man with Graves' ophthalmopathy. The CDR3 runs from the conserved cysteine through the conserved F or W. The order of the fields is CDR3 protein, J gene, V gene.

CDR3aa: CATSREGLSNQPQHF; j_gene: TRBJ1-5; v_gene: TRBV15
CDR3aa: CAGSHSGVVGNQPQHF; j_gene: TRBJ1-5; v_gene: TRBV19
CDR3aa: CSAVGLPTNYEQYF; j_gene: TRBJ2-7; v_gene: TRBV20-1
CDR3aa: CASSLARRDDQYF; j_gene: TRBJ2-7; v_gene: TRBV5-1
CDR3aa: CASSIVASNEKLFF; j_gene: TRBJ1-4; v_gene: TRBV19
CDR3aa: CASTEFRNTEAFF; j_gene: TRBJ1-1; v_gene: TRBV12-3/TRBV12-4
CDR3aa: CASTQRSGRAVQETQYF; j_gene: TRBJ2-5; v_gene: TRBV11-1
CDR3aa: CASSPQGGDGYTF; j_gene: TRBJ1-2; v_gene: TRBV13
CDR3aa: CASSPSGTKGVGEQYF; j_gene: TRBJ2-7; v_gene: TRBV7-6
CDR3aa: CASSVEGGGTESEAFF; j_gene: TRBJ1-1; v_gene: TRBV9
CDR3aa: CSAFRRGSNYGYTF; j_gene: TRBJ1-2; v_gene: TRBV20-1
CDR3aa: CASSVHPQGDYEQYF; j_gene: TRBJ2-7; v_gene: TRBV10-3
CDR3aa: CASSWAGGTTGYTF; j_gene: TRBJ1-2; v_gene: TRBV6-5
CDR3aa: CASSLVRGANVLTF; j_gene: TRBJ2-6; v_gene: TRBV7-9
CDR3aa: CASRRLLALAIF; j_gene: TRBJ2-7; v_gene: TRBV2
CDR3aa: CASSQVGRRDNSPLHF; j_gene: TRBJ1-6; v_gene: TRBV25-1
CDR3aa: CASSQGGGVGADTQYF; j_gene: TRBJ2-3; v_gene: TRBV4-2
CDR3aa: CASSTRTTSSSYEQYF; j_gene: TRBJ2-7; v_gene: TRBV19
CDR3aa: CASSLGTRDEQFF; j_gene: -; v_gene: TRBV11-1
CDR3aa: CASSEQDTEAFF; j_gene: TRBJ1-1; v_gene: TRBV6-6
CDR3aa: CSARRGANVLTF; j_gene: TRBJ2-6; v_gene: TRBV20-1
CDR3aa: CASSFGWTAAGYTF; j_gene: TRBJ1-2; v_gene: TRBV12-3/TRBV12-4
CDR3aa: CASSEAGGAAYEQYF; j_gene: TRBJ2-7; v_gene: TRBV10-3
CDR3aa: CAWSRTGVSNQPQHF; j_gene: TRBJ1-5; v_gene: TRBV24-1
CDR3aa: CASSSRAGYTF; j_gene: TRBJ1-2; v_gene: TRBV7-9
CDR3aa: CATSDSGGKGYTF; j_gene: TRBJ1-2; v_gene: TRBV24-1
CDR3aa: CASSQDRGASTEAFF; j_gene: TRBJ1-1; v_gene: TRBV3-1
CDR3aa: CASSVAVGTGDEKLFF; j_gene: TRBJ1-4; v_gene: TRBV9
CDR3aa: CASSFYGSEAFF; j_gene: TRBJ1-1; v_gene: TRBV7-8
CDR3aa: CASSSGTGGGRVGTEAFF; j_gene: TRBJ1-1; v_gene: TRBV7-2
CDR3aa: CASSLGVGQTFREYGYTF; j_gene: TRBJ1-2; v_gene: TRBV2
CDR3aa: CASSPPQGRHEQYF; j_gene: TRBJ2-7; v_gene: TRBV18
CDR3aa: CASTPQGISQEQYF; j_gene: TRBJ2-7; v_gene: TRBV5-6
CDR3aa: CASSHPEGSEAFF; j_gene: TRBJ1-1; v_gene: TRBV4-2
CDR3aa: CSVALTGGKNIQYF; j_gene: TRBJ2-4; v_gene: TRBV29-1
CDR3aa: CASSYRSNQPQHF; j_gene: TRBJ1-5; v_gene: TRBV6-5
CDR3aa: CGARAGQGYYEQYF; j_gene: TRBJ2-7; v_gene: TRBV20-1
CDR3aa: CAISEVGFGANQPQHF; j_gene: TRBJ1-5; v_gene: TRBV10-3
CDR3aa: CASSDGQIATNEKLFF; j_gene: TRBJ1-4; v_gene: TRBV5-1
CDR3aa: CASSQTSGGTFLNTGELFF; j_gene: TRBJ2-2; v_gene: TRBV15
CDR3aa: CSSGTGANYEQYF; j_gene: TRBJ2-7; v_gene: TRBV20-1
CDR3aa: CASSDQGQGQETQYF; j_gene: TRBJ2-5; v_gene: TRBV2
CDR3aa: CASSLGVGDTEAFF; j_gene: TRBJ1-1; v_gene: TRBV12-3/TRBV12-4
CDR3aa: CASKTGNSPLHF; j_gene: TRBJ1-6; v_gene: TRBV12-3/TRBV12-4
CDR3aa: CASTTGGAGEKLFF; j_gene: TRBJ1-4; v_gene: TRBV6-4
CDR3aa: CASGRDTLNTEAFF; j_gene: TRBJ1-1; v_gene: TRBV5-1
CDR3aa: CASSASGIMNTEAFF; j_gene: TRBJ1-1; v_gene: TRBV19
CDR3aa: CASSYLLAGETYEQYF; j_gene: TRBJ2-7; v_gene: TRBV6-6
CDR3aa: CSVTGLETQYF; j_gene: TRBJ2-5; v_gene: TRBV20-1
CDR3aa: CASSEGGLTWDFAHLSQETQYF; j_gene: TRBJ2-5; v_gene: TRBV25-1